Given below is one TCR beta chain in context. The antigen is unknown. V lost 3 bases, J lost 5 bases, and 19 bases lay in between. Germline-derived CDR1 and CDR2 are KGHSH and LQKENI. This CDR3 has 17 residues. The assay was immunoSEQ multiplex PCR, and TCRdb's table has in-frame clones only and misses some. The sample comprises over 70,000 clones, 70% to 80% of which are singletons, and approximately 27% rests with the top ten. This entry belongs to a study of T cell responses to AZD1222 COVID-19 vaccine. Study observations and caveats: It was only after the peak T cell response that any repertoires were sampled. Among AZD1222 vaccinees, only 6 or 7 were seropositive at baseline. Spike-specific TCR breadth and depth rose after two AZD1222 doses. Donors, mostly white British, included more females; clonal diversity was possibly underestimated.

The chain recombines TRBV18 with TRBJ1-4; tentatively, D is TRBD1 (6 bases). The starting material was peripheral blood, obtained 28 days after the second dose of the MenACWY control vaccine. This receptor was taken from an adult who received the MenACWY meningococcal vaccine as a control. The CDR3 DNA reads TGTGCCAGCTCACCCGATGTTTGGGGGGCGCAGAATGAAAAACTGTTTTTT. It codes for CASSPDVWGAQNEKLFF.